Listed here are 16 T cell receptor beta chains from one sample, sequenced in a study of a mutant IDH1 vaccine in newly diagnosed glioma. Time point indicated: week 11, during vaccination. In the vaccine, a single dose held 300 ug of the mutant IDH1 20-mer peptide, along with topical imiquimod. No antigen is known for these receptors. Method: immunoSEQ multiplex PCR; TCRdb's copy keeps in-frame clones and lacks some. The repertoire has around 31,000 clones, roughly 90% of them found once; the top ten carry more than 20%. Sequencing used PBMCs, obtained from a glioma patient whose treatment included an IDH1 peptide vaccine. These receptors were collected from a young man with glioma.

The chain carries TRBV5-4 and TRBJ2-7; TRBD2 is a possible D gene (6 bases). V was pared by 4 bases and J by 2 bases, with 16 bases between. This CDR3 comprises 15 residues. CDR1 SGHNT and CDR2 YYREEE come from the germline V gene (reference sequence). CDR3 sequence: CASSPGPGTPYEQYF. In DNA, the CDR3 is TGTGCCAGCAGCCCCGGACCGGGGACTCCCTACGAGCAGTACTTC.

CDR3 bases: TGTGCCTGGAGTGTGGGCCGGGTGAGGACTGGAAACACCATATATTTT. This sequence encodes CAWSVGRVRTGNTIYF. V gene TRBV30 combines with J gene TRBJ1-3, with D hard to call. The CDR3 totals 16 residues. V gave up 0 bases and J gave up 2 bases, with 14 bases separating them. Germline assignment: CDR1 GTSNPN and CDR2 SVGIG (reference sequence).

The chain recombines TRBV30 with TRBJ2-1; D possibly matches TRBD1 or TRBD2 (5 bases each). This CDR3 region has 16 residues. The V end lost 2 bases, the J end lost 6 bases, and 20 bases lay between the germline ends. CDR1 GTSNPN and CDR2 SVGIG come from the germline V gene (reference sequence). The CDR3 loop is CAWSTRSGGVGNEQFF. The CDR3 DNA follows: TGTGCCTGGAGTACCCGATCTGGGGGAGTGGGCAATGAGCAGTTCTTC.

The V and J genes are TRBV30 and TRBJ2-2; 9 bases are a match to TRBD1. V trimming: 2 bases; J trimming: 7 bases; junction bases outside the gene matches: 5. This CDR3 is built from 14 residues. Germline CDR1 and CDR2: GTSNPN and SVGIG (reference sequence). The CDR3 DNA is TGTGCCTGGAGTACTACAGGGGGCCACGGGGAGCTGTTTTTT. Its translation: CAWSTTGGHGELFF.

This clone was seen only a few times. This chain uses TRBV5-5 with TRBJ1-2; D might be TRBD1 (5 bases). The V end lost 5 bases, the J end lost 0 bases, and 8 bases lay between the germline ends. Germline assignment: CDR1 SGHKS and CDR2 YYEKEE (reference sequence). There are 13 residues in the CDR3. CDR3 sequence (DNA): TGTGCCAGCAGTAAGGGGACTAACTATGGCTACACCTTC. Translation: CASSKGTNYGYTF.

CDR3 sequence reads: CASSQGPGRLNTEAFF. The CDR3 DNA reads TGCGCCAGCAGCCAAGGGCCAGGGCGCTTGAACACTGAAGCTTTCTTT. The chain is built from TRBV4-1 and TRBJ1-1, with D perhaps matching TRBD1 (5 bases). This CDR3 has 16 amino acids. The V end was cut by 1 base, the J end by 0 bases, with 12 bases between. Germline lookup yields CDR1 MGHRA and CDR2 YSYEKL.

The chain is built from TRBV10-3 and TRBJ2-7, with no clear D. Germline V CDR1 and CDR2: ENHRY, SYGVKD. This CDR3 region has 13 residues. V dropped 6 bases and J dropped 2 bases, with 11 bases sitting between them. CDR3 loop: CAIREPPAYEQYF. CDR3 DNA: TGTGCCATCAGGGAGCCGCCGGCCTACGAGCAGTACTTC.

This chain links TRBV29-1 with TRBJ1-2, with TRBD1 identical over 9 bases. The CDR3 is made up of 16 amino acids. CDR1 SQVTM and CDR2 ANQGSEA come from the germline V gene. J was trimmed by 8 bases and V by 0 bases; bases with no gene match: 13. CDR3 DNA sequence: TGCAGCGTTGAAGATTTGGGGATCGACAGGGGGTGGGGCTACACCTTC. It codes for CSVEDLGIDRGWGYTF.

Only one count was recorded for this clone. This rearrangement joins TRBV5-4 to TRBJ1-4; a possible D gene is TRBD1 (6 bases). Trimming removed 0 bases at V and 8 bases at J, with 11 bases between. The CDR3 is made up of 14 amino acids. Germline CDR1 and CDR2: SGHNT and YYREEE (reference sequence). The CDR3 loop reads CASSLGGAREKLFF. The CDR3 DNA follows: TGTGCCAGCAGCTTGGGGGGGGCGCGGGAAAAACTGTTTTTT.

This clone appeared a single time. This rearrangement joins TRBV6-5 to TRBJ1-1, with D perhaps matching TRBD1 (5 bases). Germline V gene sequence: CDR1 MNHEY, CDR2 SVGAGI. The germline V and J ends were trimmed by 6 bases and 1 base, with 15 bases remaining between them. CDR3 length: 15 residues. CDR3 amino acids: CASSRGDLKNTEAFF. CDR3 DNA: TGTGCCAGCAGCCGAGGGGATCTAAAGAACACTGAAGCTTTCTTT.

The chain links TRBV30 to TRBJ2-5, with 9 bases aligning to TRBD2. Germline assignment: CDR1 GTSNPN and CDR2 SVGIG (reference sequence). The CDR3 spans 14 residues. Trimming took 2 bases from V and 5 from J; bases not matched to a gene: 6. For the CDR3, the DNA is TGTGCCTGGAGTTGGCGGGAGGGCGGGGAGACCCAGTACTTC. Protein: CAWSWREGGETQYF. Based on the CDR3 plus reference TRBV30 and TRBJ2-5, the full variable domain is SQTIHQWPATLVQPVGSPLSLECTVEGTSNPNLYWYRQAAGRGLQLLFYSVGIGQISSEVPQNLSASRPQDRQFILSSKKLLLSDSGFYLCAWSWREGGETQYFGPGTRLLVL.

J is TRBJ1-4 and V is TRBV4-3, with D possibly matching TRBD1 (6 bases). Germline lookup yields CDR1 LGHNA and CDR2 YSLEER. The CDR3 sequence is 15 residues long. V lost 0 bases, J lost 8 bases, and 13 bases lay in between. The CDR3 DNA reads as TGCGCCAGCAGCCAAGATCGGACAGCCCCGGAAAAACTGTTTTTT. Translation gives CASSQDRTAPEKLFF.

This chain connects TRBV4-3 to TRBJ2-7; 14 nucleotides line up with TRBD2. The CDR3 length is 15 residues. Germline V gives CDR1 LGHNA, CDR2 YSLEER. After removal of 4 bases from V and 5 bases from J, the junction contained 4 bases not matched to a gene. Written as DNA, the CDR3 is TGCGCCAGCAGCCCGGGACTAGCGGGAGCTCACGAGCAGTACTTC. This sequence encodes CASSPGLAGAHEQYF.

The chain uses TRBV4-3 and TRBJ1-4; D is unclear. Trimming took off 4 bases at V and 0 bases at J, with 12 bases between the two ends. This CDR3 contains 16 residues. Germline CDR1 LGHNA, CDR2 YSLEER. CDR3 sequence (DNA): TGCGCCAGCAGCCCCTCCCTACTAGCAACTAATGAAAAACTGTTTTTT. It translates to CASSPSLLATNEKLFF.

V usage is TRBV5-8 and J usage is TRBJ1-1; no clear D. The CDR3 covers 12 residues. V was clipped by 1 base and J by 3 bases, with 4 bases between them. Germline CDR1 and CDR2: SGHTS and YDEGEE. This CDR3 reads CASSLRHTEAFF. The CDR3 DNA reads TGTGCCAGCAGCTTGAGGCACACTGAAGCTTTCTTT.

This chain joins TRBV6-6 and TRBJ1-4; perhaps TRBD1 as D (5 bases). The CDR3 covers 15 residues. CDR1 and CDR2 from the germline V gene are MNHNY and SVGAGI (reference sequence). The V and J ends lost 6 bases and 2 bases respectively, with 13 bases between them. CDR3 region: CASRDQGRTNEKLFF. For the CDR3, the DNA is TGTGCCAGCAGGGACCAGGGTAGGACTAATGAAAAACTGTTTTTT.